This T cell receptor beta chain was documented in a study of blood T cell repertoires in COVID-19. Study summary: The origin of the acute and convalescent COVID-19 samples was the United States, Italy and Spain.

The CDR3 spans 15 residues. The ends were cut back, 0 bases at V and 4 bases at J, with 12 bases in the middle. Germline V lookup: CDR1 LGHNA, CDR2 YNFKEQ. Data came from immunoSEQ multiplex PCR; TCRdb stores just in-frame clones and leaves some out. The sample lists about 240,000 clones; approximately 86% were seen once. The chain recombines TRBV4-2 with TRBJ1-1; D ambiguous. The source material was peripheral blood. The receptor comes from a man in his sixties who had recovered from COVID-19. The CDR3 DNA reads TGTGCCAGCAGCCAAGAGCCCCGCGCCGCCACTGAAGCTTTCTTT. As protein: CASSQEPRAATEAFF.